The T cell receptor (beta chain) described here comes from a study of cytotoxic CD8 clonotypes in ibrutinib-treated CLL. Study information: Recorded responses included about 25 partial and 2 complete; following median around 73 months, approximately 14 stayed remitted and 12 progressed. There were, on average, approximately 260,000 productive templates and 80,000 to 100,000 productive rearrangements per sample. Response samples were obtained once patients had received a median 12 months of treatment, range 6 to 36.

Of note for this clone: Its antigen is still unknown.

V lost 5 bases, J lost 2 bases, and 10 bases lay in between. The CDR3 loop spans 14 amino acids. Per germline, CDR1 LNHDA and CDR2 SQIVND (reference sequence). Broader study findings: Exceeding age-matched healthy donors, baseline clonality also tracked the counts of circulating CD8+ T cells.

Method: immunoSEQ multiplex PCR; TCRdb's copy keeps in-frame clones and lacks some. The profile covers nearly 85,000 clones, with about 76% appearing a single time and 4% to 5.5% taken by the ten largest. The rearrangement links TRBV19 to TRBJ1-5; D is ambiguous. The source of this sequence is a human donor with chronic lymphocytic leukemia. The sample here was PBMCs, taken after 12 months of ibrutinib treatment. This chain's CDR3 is CASSPRTGNQPQHF. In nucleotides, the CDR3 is TGTGCCAGTAGTCCCCGGACGGGCAATCAGCCCCAGCATTTT.